Below are 25 T cell receptor beta chains sequenced from a single sample in a study of blood T cell repertoires in COVID-19 (dated by TCRdb to the early 2020s). Libraries were built with the immunoSEQ multiplex PCR assay. The clones in this table, taken by TCRdb from immuneACCESS, are in-frame only. Not every clone is retained; where verified, under half of the shortfall comes from an unresolved V gene, and the cause of the rest is unknown. The sample records around 320,000 clones, 85% to 95% of which are singletons. The top ten clones comprise around 3.9% of the sample. Specimen: PBMCs or T cells enriched from blood (not recorded which). These receptors were taken from a woman aged 25 to 39 who had been exposed to COVID-19.

Only a few counts were recorded for this clone. V is TRBV19 and J is TRBJ2-1; possibly TRBD2 for D (6 bases). Germline loops: CDR1 LNHDA, CDR2 SQIVND (reference sequence). CDR3 length: 13 amino acids. V dropped 5 bases and J dropped 4 bases, with 9 bases sitting between them. The CDR3 here is CASSVAGYNEQFF. The CDR3 nucleotides read TGTGCCAGTAGTGTTGCGGGGTACAATGAGCAGTTCTTC.

This chain connects TRBV20-1 to TRBJ1-5; D might be TRBD1 (5 bases). CDR3 length equals 11 residues. Per germline, CDR1 DFQATT and CDR2 SNEGSKA (reference sequence). Trimming pared 3 bases from V and 9 bases from J, leaving 9 bases between. Here the CDR3 DNA reads TGCAGTGCTAGGGCGGGGGGGCCCCAGCATTTT. This encodes CSARAGGPQHF.

This rearrangement joins TRBV11-1 to TRBJ2-7; 9 positions match TRBD1. The CDR3 contains 14 residues. Germline trimming cut 4 bases from V and 3 bases from J; bases unmatched to any gene: 4. Germline CDR1 SGHAT, CDR2 FQDESV (reference sequence). CDR3 in amino acids: CASSYRDRVYEQYF. In DNA, the CDR3 is TGTGCCAGCAGCTACCGGGACAGGGTCTACGAGCAGTACTTC.

The rearrangement uses TRBV28 and TRBJ1-2; D gene unclear. CDR3 length equals 14 residues. Trimming pared 2 bases from V and 3 bases from J, leaving 10 bases between. Germline-derived CDR1 and CDR2 are MDHEN and SYDVKM. This CDR3 is CASSLRQAYYGYTF. The CDR3 DNA sequence: TGTGCCAGCAGTTTACGCCAGGCTTACTATGGCTACACCTTC.

This rearrangement joins TRBV5-4 to TRBJ2-1; TRBD2 is a possible D gene (5 bases). Germline-derived CDR1 and CDR2 are SGHNT and YYREEE (reference sequence). V shed 4 bases and J shed 4 bases, with 15 bases lying between them. The length of the CDR3 is 15 residues. DNA for the CDR3: TGTGCCAGCAGCCAGGATCCACGGGGATACAATGAGCAGTTCTTC. Translated, it gives CASSQDPRGYNEQFF.

J is TRBJ2-1 and V is TRBV7-2; 16 bases are a match to TRBD2. Germline trimming cut 1 base from V and 7 bases from J; bases unmatched to any gene: 4. Germline V gives CDR1 SGHTA, CDR2 FQGNSA. CDR3 length: 17 amino acids. The CDR3 is CASSLVGLAGGRNEQFF. Written as DNA, the CDR3 is TGTGCCAGCAGCTTAGTGGGACTAGCGGGGGGGCGAAATGAGCAGTTCTTC.

The chain carries TRBV15 and TRBJ2-3; 8 bases are a match to TRBD2. Germline trimming cut 2 bases from V and 2 bases from J; bases unmatched to any gene: 12. The CDR3 runs 18 residues. Germline-derived CDR1 and CDR2 are LNHNV and YYDKDF (reference sequence). CDR3 protein: CATSRTLNRGGFTDTQYF. CDR3 coding DNA: TGTGCCACCAGCAGAACCTTAAACCGCGGGGGGTTCACAGATACGCAGTATTTT.

This clone has a single count. The rearrangement links TRBV2 to TRBJ2-2; 8 positions agree with TRBD2. The CDR3 loop spans 15 amino acids. V shed 6 bases, J shed 0 bases, and the junction held 3 bases outside the gene matches. The germline V gene has CDR1 SNHLY and CDR2 FYNNEI. CDR3 nucleotide sequence: TGTGCCAGCAGGGGGGGACTAGCGAACACCGGGGAGCTGTTTTTT. Translation gives CASRGGLANTGELFF.

The rearrangement joins TRBV4-1 to TRBJ1-1; D perhaps matches TRBD1 (5 bases). This CDR3 comprises 16 residues. Germline lookup yields CDR1 MGHRA and CDR2 YSYEKL. V gave up 4 bases and J gave up 0 bases, with 15 bases separating them. In DNA form, the CDR3 reads TGCGCCAGCAGCCGCCCAACCGGGGGTTTGAACACTGAAGCTTTCTTT. Amino acids: CASSRPTGGLNTEAFF.

This sequence joins TRBV4-1 and TRBJ1-2; 8 nucleotides align to TRBD1. The CDR3 totals 15 residues. Trimming took 2 bases from V and 8 from J; bases not matched to a gene: 10. CDR1 and CDR2 (germline): MGHRA, YSYEKL. The CDR3 bases are TGCGCCAGCAGCCAAACCTGGACAGGGAAGGAAGGCTACACCTTC. Its translation: CASSQTWTGKEGYTF.

This clone was detected only once. This sequence joins TRBV6-6 and TRBJ2-3, with a possible D match to TRBD2 (5 bases). Germline values: CDR1 MNHNY, CDR2 SVGAGI (reference sequence). The germline V and J ends were trimmed by 6 bases and 3 bases, with 10 bases remaining between them. The CDR3 has 13 amino acids. The CDR3 coding sequence is TGTGCCAGCAGGAGGATAGCGACAGATACGCAGTATTTT. Residues: CASRRIATDTQYF.

Regarding this clone: Other DNA sequences of this sample code for an identical CDR3. This chain joins TRBV19 and TRBJ2-7, with 9 bases matching TRBD1. CDR1 is LNHDA, CDR2 SQIVND, per germline (reference sequence). The CDR3 extends over 15 amino acids. J gave up 4 bases and V 3 bases, and 7 bases lay outside the gene matches. The chain's CDR3 is CASSMGQGPSYEQYF. In nucleotides, the CDR3 is TGTGCCAGTAGTATGGGACAGGGTCCATCGTACGAGCAGTACTTC.

The gene calls are TRBV7-2 and TRBJ2-7; D is unresolved. The CDR3 contains 15 residues. The germline CDR1 and CDR2 sequences are SGHTA and FQGNSA. V lost 1 base and J 2 bases, leaving 12 bases between the germline ends. The CDR3 coding sequence is TGTGCCAGCAGCTTAGTTCCGAGGCCGACCTACGAGCAGTACTTC. This encodes CASSLVPRPTYEQYF.

The rearrangement links TRBV5-1 to TRBJ2-2; D might be TRBD1 (6 bases). V dropped 0 bases and J dropped 4 bases, with 13 bases sitting between them. Germline CDR1 SGHRS, CDR2 YFSETQ. The CDR3 is 16 residues long. The CDR3 is CASSLGTASFTGELFF. The CDR3 DNA sequence: TGCGCCAGCAGCTTGGGGACAGCCTCATTCACCGGGGAGCTGTTTTTT. Based on the CDR3 plus reference TRBV5-1 and TRBJ2-2, the full variable domain is KAGVTQTPRYLIKTRGQQVTLSCSPISGHRSVSWYQQTPGQGLQFLFEYFSETQRNKGNFPGRFSGRQFSNSRSEMNVSTLELGDSALYLCASSLGTASFTGELFFGEGSRLTVL.

V is TRBV5-1 and J is TRBJ1-5; 8 bases match TRBD1. The CDR3 loop spans 15 amino acids. CDR1 and CDR2 from the germline V gene are SGHRS and YFSETQ. V lost 4 bases to trimming and J lost 4 bases; unmatched junction nucleotides: 7. The CDR3 is CASSQEGDRNQPQHF. The CDR3 coding sequence is TGCGCCAGCAGCCAGGAAGGGGACAGGAATCAGCCCCAGCATTTT.

About this clone: The sample has other DNA sequences that encode this CDR3 too. The chain combines TRBV19 with TRBJ2-5; 10 nucleotides line up with TRBD1. V was clipped by 1 base and J by 5 bases; unmatched bases: 1. There are 14 residues in the CDR3. Germline CDR1 LNHDA, CDR2 SQIVND (reference sequence). The CDR3 coding sequence is TGTGCCAGTAGTATAGGACAGGGGGCCGAGACCCAGTACTTC. As protein: CASSIGQGAETQYF.

V and J are TRBV27 and TRBJ1-5; a weak D match, TRBD1 (5 bases). CDR1 is MNHEY and CDR2 is SMNVEV in the germline V gene (reference sequence). The CDR3 totals 16 residues. The germline V and J ends were trimmed by 2 bases and 1 base, with 12 bases remaining between them. CDR3 sequence reads: CASSLRGFGSNQPQHF. The CDR3 DNA follows: TGTGCCAGCAGTTTAAGGGGATTTGGGAGCAATCAGCCCCAGCATTTT.

This clone came up once. The rearrangement links TRBV21-1 to TRBJ2-1; no check of the table's D call, TRBD1, against the DNA was made. TRBV21-1 has pseudogene status. The CDR3 is 16 amino acids. The CDR3 here is CASSLSDRGLHNEQFF. The CDR3 DNA reads as TGTGCCAGCAGCTTATCCGACAGGGGCCTTCACAATGAGCAGTTCTTC.

The chain has TRBV7-9 and TRBJ2-5, with a tentative D call TRBD2 (5 bases). The V end was cut by 3 bases, the J end by 7 bases, with 12 bases between. The V gene's germline CDR1 is SEHNR and CDR2 FQNEAQ (reference sequence). The CDR3 extends over 13 amino acids. The DNA of the CDR3 is TGTGCCAGCAGCTTTCGGCTGGCGGGGACCCAGTACTTC. It yields the protein CASSFRLAGTQYF.

J is TRBJ1-2 and V is TRBV6-5, with TRBD1 as a possible D gene (6 bases). Germline V gene sequence: CDR1 MNHEY, CDR2 SVGAGI. Trimming took 6 bases from V and 3 from J, leaving 14 bases between them. CDR3 size: 14 residues. The CDR3 DNA is TGTGCCAGCAGACGTCGACAGGAATACTATGGCTACACCTTC. It translates to CASRRRQEYYGYTF.

V is TRBV5-1 and J is TRBJ2-1; 10 bases match TRBD1. CDR1 SGHRS and CDR2 YFSETQ come from the germline V gene. V shed 4 bases, J shed 2 bases, and the junction held 6 bases outside the gene matches. CDR3 size: 16 residues. The CDR3 nucleotides are TGCGCCAGCAGCCCTCGAGGACAGGGGGCCTACAATGAGCAGTTCTTC. It specifies CASSPRGQGAYNEQFF.

This sequence joins TRBV9 and TRBJ2-3; TRBD2 aligns across 7 bases. Germline-derived CDR1 and CDR2 are SGDLS and YYNGEE. The CDR3 sequence is 17 residues long. V gave up 4 bases and J gave up 1 base; unmatched junction bases: 12. The CDR3 loop reads CASSPPPGGGGTDTQYF. The CDR3 coding sequence is TGTGCCAGCAGCCCCCCGCCCGGGGGAGGGGGCACAGATACGCAGTATTTT.

V is TRBV5-4 and J is TRBJ1-1; D perhaps matches TRBD1 (5 bases). The CDR3 runs to 13 residues. Germline V lookup: CDR1 SGHNT, CDR2 YYREEE (reference sequence). V gave up 0 bases and J gave up 7 bases, with 10 bases separating them. DNA of the CDR3: TGTGCCAGCAGCTTGGGAGGGGAGGATGAAGCTTTCTTT. Protein sequence: CASSLGGEDEAFF.

The chain uses TRBV3-1 (or the pseudogene TRBV3-2) and TRBJ2-3; weak D call: TRBD1 (5 bases). Trimming shortened V by 1 base and J by 1 base, and 9 bases separated the two germline ends. The CDR3 runs 15 residues. CDR1 LGHDT and CDR2 YNNKEL come from the germline V gene (reference sequence). The CDR3 loop is CASSQVWGRTDTQYF. CDR3 nucleotides: TGTGCCAGCAGCCAAGTTTGGGGCCGCACAGATACGCAGTATTTT.

The chain is built from TRBV7-9 and TRBJ1-2, with D uncertain. V gave up 2 bases and J gave up 3 bases, with 10 bases separating them. CDR3 length: 14 amino acids. Germline V gene lookup returns CDR1 SEHNR and CDR2 FQNEAQ (reference sequence). This CDR3 is CASSLRSTDYGYTF. DNA of the CDR3: TGTGCCAGCAGCTTAAGGTCGACTGACTATGGCTACACCTTC.